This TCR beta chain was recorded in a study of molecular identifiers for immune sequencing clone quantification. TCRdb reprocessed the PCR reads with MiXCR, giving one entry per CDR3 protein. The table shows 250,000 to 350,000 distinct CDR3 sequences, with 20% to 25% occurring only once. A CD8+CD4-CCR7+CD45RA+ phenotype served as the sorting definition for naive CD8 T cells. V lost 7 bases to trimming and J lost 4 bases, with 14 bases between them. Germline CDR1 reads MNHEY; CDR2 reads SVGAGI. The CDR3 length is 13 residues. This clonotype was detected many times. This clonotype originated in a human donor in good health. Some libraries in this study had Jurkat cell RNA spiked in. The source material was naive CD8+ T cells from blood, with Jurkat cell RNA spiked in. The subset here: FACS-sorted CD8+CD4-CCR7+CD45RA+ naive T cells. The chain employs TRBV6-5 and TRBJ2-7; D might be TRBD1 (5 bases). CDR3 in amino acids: CASTPRGEYEQYF. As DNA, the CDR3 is TGTGCCAGCACCCCTAGGGGTGAGTACGAGCAGTACTTC.